This T cell receptor (beta chain) came from a study of T cell repertoires in cytomegalovirus infection. Germline lookup yields CDR1 SGHTA and CDR2 FQGNSA. Trimming stripped 8 bases from V and 0 bases from J, with 18 bases between. The CDR3 consists of 16 residues. TCRdb ran MiXCR on the reads and lists one entry per CDR3 protein. This table has roughly 340,000 distinct CDR3 sequences, about 29% appearing once. This clonotype was picked up a small number of times. No antigen is known for it. The V call is TRBV7-2, the J call TRBJ2-3, with a tentative D call TRBD2 (5 bases). This TCR came from a human donor in good health (CMV status not recorded). Some clones in this sample may be carry-over from other donors' samples. The specimen was cultured PBMCs, collected from culture after CMV antigen stimulation. CDR3 residues: CASSLGGRISTDTQYF. CDR3 coding DNA: TGTGCCAGCTCCCTTGGCGGGCGGATTAGCACAGATACGCAGTATTTT.